This is a list of T cell receptor beta chains from one sample in a study of long-term antiretroviral therapy in people with HIV. Repertoires were generated with immunoSEQ multiplex PCR, while TCRdb's copy carries only in-frame clones and drops some. The sample shows about 28,000 clones, 78% of them seen only once. The material was unsorted PBMCs, obtained 1.5 years before starting antiretroviral therapy. These receptors were collected from a man between 18 and 29 years old with HIV. Both conserved end residues are part of each CDR3. Each record gives: J gene, V gene, D gene, clone size, CDR3 DNA, CDR3 protein. A D gene is named only where the DNA matches it firmly. Only some rows state a clone size, as once, few, many or a class for expanded clones.

>TRBJ2-2|TRBV5-4|TRBD2|NA
TGTGCCAGCAGCTTGTTGGCTACTAGCGGGAGGACCGGGGAGCTGTTTTTT
CASSLLATSGRTGELFF
>TRBJ2-1|TRBV30|TRBD2|NA
TGTGCCTGGAGTCCGACGGGGGGAGGGTCGAATGAGCAGTTCTTC
CAWSPTGGGSNEQFF
>TRBJ1-1|TRBV12-5|NA|once
TGTGCTAGTGGTCCGTGGGCCGGGAACACTGAAGCTTTCTTT
CASGPWAGNTEAFF
>TRBJ2-1|TRBV6-6|TRBD2|NA
TGTGCCAGCAGACGGACTAGCGGGGTTAATGAGCAGTTCTTC
CASRRTSGVNEQFF
>TRBJ1-5|TRBV6-5|NA|NA
TGTGCCAGCAGTTACGGACAGAATAGCAATCAGCCCCAGCATTTT
CASSYGQNSNQPQHF
>TRBJ1-1|TRBV5-4|NA|NA
TGTGCCAGCAGCTTGGGGGAAGTGAACACTGAAGCTTTCTTT
CASSLGEVNTEAFF
>TRBJ2-2|TRBV27|TRBD2|NA
TGTGCCAGCAGTCCCGGGACTATAAACACCGGGGAGCTGTTTTTT
CASSPGTINTGELFF
>TRBJ2-2|TRBV6-4|NA|few
TGTGCCAGCAGTGAAGGGGGAGCCGGGGAGCTGTTTTTT
CASSEGGAGELFF
>TRBJ2-7|TRBV4-3|NA|NA
TGCGCCAGCAGCCAAGGGGGGGCGGGGTCACCTTACGAGCAGTACTTC
CASSQGGAGSPYEQYF
>TRBJ1-2|TRBV27|TRBD1|NA
TGTGCCAGCAGTTTATGGGCCCCTCCGGGACAGGGGGTGTCCGGCTATGGCTACACCTTC
CASSLWAPPGQGVSGYGYTF
>TRBJ2-7|TRBV5-4|TRBD2|once
TGTGCCAGCAGCTTCCCCGGGACTAGCGGACGCTCCTACGAGCAGTACTTC
CASSFPGTSGRSYEQYF
>TRBJ2-6|TRBV4-2|NA|once
TGTGCCAGCAGCCAAGACCCTTTTTTACCGGGGCCGAAATCTGGGGCCAACGTCCTGACTTTC
CASSQDPFLPGPKSGANVLTF
>TRBJ1-2|TRBV27|NA|NA
TGTGCCAGCAGTTTATGGGGGAACTATGGCTACACCTTC
CASSLWGNYGYTF
>TRBJ2-7|TRBV5-1|NA|NA
TGCGCCAGCAGCTTGGCCGGCAGCCCCTACGAGCAGTACTTC
CASSLAGSPYEQYF
>TRBJ1-2|TRBV6-5|NA|NA
TGTGCCAGCAGGCACAGGGACGGGTATGGCTACACCTTC
CASRHRDGYGYTF
>TRBJ2-7|TRBV28|NA|NA
TGTGCCAGCAGTACCGCCTCGACAGAGGGCCCCTACGAGCAGTACTTC
CASSTASTEGPYEQYF
>TRBJ1-1|TRBV7-2|TRBD1|NA
TGTGCCAGCAGACAAAGACACTTGGGACAGATAAACACTGAAGCTTTCTTT
CASRQRHLGQINTEAFF
>TRBJ1-3|TRBV18|NA|NA
TGTGCCAGCTCACAGTCGACAGGCACTGGAAACACCATATATTTT
CASSQSTGTGNTIYF
>TRBJ1-2|TRBV14|NA|NA
TGTGCCAGCAGACATGGAGACAGACCGTATGGCTACACCTTC
CASRHGDRPYGYTF
>TRBJ1-1|TRBV4-3|TRBD1|NA
TGCGCCAGCAGCCAAGGCCACACCGGGACAGGGGACACTGAAGCTTTCTTT
CASSQGHTGTGDTEAFF
>TRBJ1-4|TRBV18|NA|NA
TGTGCCAGCTCACACAACAGTGAAAAACTGTTTTTT
CASSHNSEKLFF
>TRBJ2-1|TRBV7-9|NA|once
TGTGCCAGCAGCATCGGAGCCCGTACAATTTCAACTAGGTTCTTC
CASSIGARTISTRFF
>TRBJ2-5|TRBV9|TRBD1|once
TGTGCCAGCAGCATGAGGGACAGGGGGAGACAAGAGACCCAGTACTTC
CASSMRDRGRQETQYF
>TRBJ2-1|TRBV9|NA|NA
TGTGCCAGCAGCGGGTTAGGACAGACCTACAATGAGCAGTTCTTC
CASSGLGQTYNEQFF
>TRBJ2-3|TRBV4-2|TRBD2|NA
TGTGCCAGCAGCCAAGAGCTAGCGGGTGGGGGTGTGCAGTATTTT
CASSQELAGGGVQYF
>TRBJ2-7|TRBV4-1|TRBD1|NA
TGCGCCAGCAGCCAAACGACAGGGCGCTACGAGCAGTACTTC
CASSQTTGRYEQYF
>TRBJ2-2|TRBV5-1|TRBD2|NA
TGCGCCAGCAGGCCACCTACTAGCGGGGACACCGGGGAGCTGTTTTTT
CASRPPTSGDTGELFF
>TRBJ2-2|TRBV10-2|TRBD2|NA
TGCGCCAGCAGTTTGACTAGCGGGGGGAGCACCGGGGAGCTGTTTTTT
CASSLTSGGSTGELFF
>TRBJ1-1|TRBV19|NA|NA
TGTGCCAGTAGTATAGATCGGGGGCAGGGCCCCTTCAACACTGAAGCTTTCTTT
CASSIDRGQGPFNTEAFF
>TRBJ1-2|TRBV19|TRBD1|NA
TGTGCCAGTAGTATAGAGGGGACAGGGGCTTATGGCTACACCTTC
CASSIEGTGAYGYTF
>TRBJ1-1|TRBV28|NA|NA
TGTGCCAGCAGTTTGAAGATTGCTGAAGCTTTCTTT
CASSLKIAEAFF